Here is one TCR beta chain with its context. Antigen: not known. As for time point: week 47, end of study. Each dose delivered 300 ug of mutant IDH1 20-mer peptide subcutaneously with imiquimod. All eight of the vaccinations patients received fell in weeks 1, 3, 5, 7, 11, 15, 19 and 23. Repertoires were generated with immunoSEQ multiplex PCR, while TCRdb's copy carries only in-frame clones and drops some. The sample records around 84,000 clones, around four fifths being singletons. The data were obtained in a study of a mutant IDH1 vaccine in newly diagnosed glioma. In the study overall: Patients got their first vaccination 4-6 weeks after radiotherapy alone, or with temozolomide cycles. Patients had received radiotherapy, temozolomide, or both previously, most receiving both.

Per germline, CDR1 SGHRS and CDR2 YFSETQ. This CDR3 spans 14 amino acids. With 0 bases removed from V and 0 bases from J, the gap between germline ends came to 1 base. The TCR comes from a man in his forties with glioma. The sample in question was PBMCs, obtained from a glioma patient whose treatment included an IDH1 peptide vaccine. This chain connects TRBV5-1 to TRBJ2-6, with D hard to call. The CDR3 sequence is CASSLASGANVLTF. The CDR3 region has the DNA TGCGCCAGCAGCTTGGCCTCTGGGGCCAACGTCCTGACTTTC. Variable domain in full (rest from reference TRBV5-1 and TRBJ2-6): KAGVTQTPRYLIKTRGQQVTLSCSPISGHRSVSWYQQTPGQGLQFLFEYFSETQRNKGNFPGRFSGRQFSNSRSEMNVSTLELGDSALYLCASSLASGANVLTFGAGSRLTVL.